A selection of T cell receptor beta chains follows, all from one sample in a study of blood T cell repertoires in COVID-19. Generated by immunoSEQ multiplex PCR, the TCRdb table keeps only in-frame clones and is missing some. The table lists under 45,000 clones, 75% to 90% of them singletons. Input material: peripheral blood. Source of these receptors: a woman between 40 and 55 years old with acute or convalescent COVID-19. Each CDR3 is given with its conserved first and last residue. The D gene is left open where the match is weak. For some rows the clone size is stated as once, few or many, or as a class when expanded; others skip it.

v_gene: TRBV3-1/TRBV3-2
d_gene: TRBD1
j_gene: TRBJ1-1
abundance: .
CDR3nt: TGTGCCAGCAGCCAACAAGGGACAGCTAACACTGAAGCTTTCTTT
CDR3aa: CASSQQGTANTEAFF

v_gene: TRBV6-6
d_gene: TRBD2
j_gene: TRBJ2-4
abundance: .
CDR3nt: TGTGCCAGCGCTCTTAGCGGGGAGGGCTCCAAAAACATTCAGTACTTC
CDR3aa: CASALSGEGSKNIQYF

v_gene: TRBV5-4
d_gene: .
j_gene: TRBJ1-4
abundance: .
CDR3nt: TGTGCCAGCAGCCCCGGGCGGGCACGACCAACTAATGAAAAACTGTTTTTT
CDR3aa: CASSPGRARPTNEKLFF

v_gene: TRBV2
d_gene: TRBD1
j_gene: TRBJ2-5
abundance: .
CDR3nt: TGTGCCTCCAGGGGGAAGACCCAGTACTTC
CDR3aa: CASRGKTQYF

v_gene: TRBV5-1
d_gene: TRBD1
j_gene: TRBJ1-6
abundance: .
CDR3nt: TGCGCCAGCAGCCAGGGACAGGGGCGTCGCCACTATAATTCACCCCTCCACTTT
CDR3aa: CASSQGQGRRHYNSPLHF

v_gene: TRBV5-8
d_gene: .
j_gene: TRBJ1-4
abundance: .
CDR3nt: TGTGCCAGCAGCGACGGAGCCGCAACTAATGAAAAACTGTTTTTT
CDR3aa: CASSDGAATNEKLFF

v_gene: TRBV27
d_gene: TRBD1
j_gene: TRBJ1-1
abundance: .
CDR3nt: TGTGCCAGCAGTTCCCCTACAGGGGGCGCGGGTAGGACTGAAGCTTTCTTT
CDR3aa: CASSSPTGGAGRTEAFF

v_gene: TRBV7-2
d_gene: TRBD1
j_gene: TRBJ1-2
abundance: .
CDR3nt: TGTGCCAGCCGACCCGGGACAGGGACCTTTAGCTATGGCTACACCTTC
CDR3aa: CASRPGTGTFSYGYTF

v_gene: TRBV28
d_gene: TRBD2
j_gene: TRBJ2-4
abundance: .
CDR3nt: TGTGCCAGCAGTTTAGGACTAGCGGGTCTAGCCAAAAACATTCAGTACTTC
CDR3aa: CASSLGLAGLAKNIQYF

v_gene: TRBV10-3
d_gene: TRBD2
j_gene: TRBJ2-1
abundance: .
CDR3nt: TGTGCCACCCAGCGGGGGCTCGGGAATGAGCAGTTCTTC
CDR3aa: CATQRGLGNEQFF

v_gene: TRBV11-3
d_gene: TRBD2
j_gene: TRBJ2-1
abundance: .
CDR3nt: TGTGCCAGCAGCTCCGGTCCTAGCGGCGGAGAGCAGTTCTTC
CDR3aa: CASSSGPSGGEQFF

v_gene: TRBV2
d_gene: .
j_gene: TRBJ1-5
abundance: few
CDR3nt: TGTGCCAGCAGTGAGGCGCAGGTTAGCAATCAGCCCCAGCATTTT
CDR3aa: CASSEAQVSNQPQHF

v_gene: TRBV9
d_gene: .
j_gene: TRBJ2-6
abundance: once
CDR3nt: TGTGCCAGCAGCCCAGGGGGGCTGGGGGCCAACGTCCTGACTTTC
CDR3aa: CASSPGGLGANVLTF

v_gene: TRBV5-1
d_gene: TRBD1
j_gene: TRBJ1-2
abundance: .
CDR3nt: TGCGCCAGCAGCTTGGCGGGAGACAGGGACTATGGCTACACCTTC
CDR3aa: CASSLAGDRDYGYTF

v_gene: TRBV5-5
d_gene: TRBD1
j_gene: TRBJ1-1
abundance: .
CDR3nt: TGTGCCAGCAGCCCCCGCTCGGGGGACAGGAACACTGAAGCTTTCTTT
CDR3aa: CASSPRSGDRNTEAFF

v_gene: TRBV7-9
d_gene: TRBD1
j_gene: TRBJ2-1
abundance: few
CDR3nt: TGTGCCAGCAGCCCAACAGGGGGGACCTACAATGAGCAGTTCTTC
CDR3aa: CASSPTGGTYNEQFF

v_gene: TRBV19
d_gene: .
j_gene: TRBJ1-2
abundance: .
CDR3nt: TGTGCCAGTAGTATAGTCGAGGAGTATAATGGCTACACCTTC
CDR3aa: CASSIVEEYNGYTF

v_gene: TRBV19
d_gene: TRBD2
j_gene: TRBJ2-1
abundance: .
CDR3nt: TGTGCCAGTAGTACCGTGGGACTAGCGGGAGGCAATGAGCAGTTCTTC
CDR3aa: CASSTVGLAGGNEQFF

v_gene: TRBV28
d_gene: .
j_gene: TRBJ2-6
abundance: .
CDR3nt: TGTGCCAGCAGCATAGCAGGGGCCCCCTCTGGGGCCAACGTCCTGACTTTC
CDR3aa: CASSIAGAPSGANVLTF

v_gene: TRBV25-1
d_gene: .
j_gene: TRBJ1-2
abundance: .
CDR3nt: TGTGCCAGCAGAGAGCAGGGGCTTGGCTATGGCTACACCTTC
CDR3aa: CASREQGLGYGYTF

v_gene: TRBV5-1
d_gene: TRBD2
j_gene: TRBJ2-3
abundance: once
CDR3nt: TGCGCCAGCAGCACCTCGACTAGCGGGAGTACTAGCACAGATACGCAGTATTTT
CDR3aa: CASSTSTSGSTSTDTQYF

v_gene: TRBV15
d_gene: TRBD1
j_gene: TRBJ2-2
abundance: few
CDR3nt: TGTGCCACCAGCGAAGGACAGGGGGGCGCGCGTGACACCGGGGAGCTGTTTTTT
CDR3aa: CATSEGQGGARDTGELFF

v_gene: TRBV29-1
d_gene: .
j_gene: TRBJ1-1
abundance: .
CDR3nt: TGCAGCGTTGCAGGGGATGTGAGCACTGAAGCTTTCTTT
CDR3aa: CSVAGDVSTEAFF